This TCR beta chain was retrieved from a study of T cell repertoires in cytomegalovirus infection. Study-wide background: Based on public TCR beta signatures, there were indications of CMV infection and of a matching HLA type. Findings and caveats of the study: People with CMV and the relevant HLA were identified by cumulative public TCR beta family frequency. What dominated the ex vivo response were HLA-C-restricted CMV-specific TCR beta clonotypes.

This clonotype was seen repeatedly, ten times or more. Antigen specificity is unknown. V gave up 9 bases and J gave up 1 base, with 12 bases separating them. The CDR3 totals 13 residues. Germline-derived CDR1 and CDR2 are LNHDA and SQIVND (reference sequence). Each CDR3 protein is one row after TCRdb ran MiXCR on the reads. The repertoire holds about 250,000 distinct CDR3 sequences, with 17% as singletons. The specimen was CD8+ T cells from PBMCs. The source is a human donor in good health (CMV status not recorded). Some clones in this sample may be carry-over from other donors' samples. This chain uses TRBV19 with TRBJ1-1, with D unclear. The CDR3 protein is CASSPGGNTEAFF. Written as DNA, the CDR3 is TGTGCCAGCAGCCCGGGCGGGAACACTGAAGCTTTCTTT.